What follows is one TCR beta chain and its context. What it recognizes is unknown. The donors were adults (healthy and HIV-negative) with no recent acute infections or vaccinations. The protocol was immunoSEQ multiplex PCR, while the TCRdb copy is restricted to in-frame clones and leaves out a portion. Of some 2.3 million clones in the sample, 93% were seen once. V was cut by 7 bases and J by 3 bases, with 9 bases left in between. This CDR3 contains 12 residues. Germline CDR1 MDHEN, CDR2 SYDVKM. The data are from a study of shared clonotypes between healthy human individuals. Findings and caveats of the study: As a rule, naive subsets had a larger estimated richness than memory subsets.

Specimen: naive CD4+ T cells from PBMCs. As for subset: CD45RA+ positively selected. The chain links TRBV28 to TRBJ1-1; D ambiguous. The clonotype comes from a man aged 18 to 29 in good health. Some clones in this sample may be carry-over from other donors' samples. The DNA for the CDR3 is TGTGCCAGCACTGGATCTTACACTGAAGCTTTCTTT. Translation: CASTGSYTEAFF.